Presented here are 17 T cell receptor beta chains from one specimen sequenced in a study of OX40 agonist ivuxolimab in advanced cancers. Only in-frame clones appear in the TCRdb table, and some are missing; sequencing was by immunoSEQ multiplex PCR. The table includes some 44,000 clones, 75% to 90% detected once. Sequences were derived from CD4+ or CD8+ T cells sorted from blood, sampled in a trial of the OX40 agonist ivuxolimab. These receptor sequences come from an adult with an advanced solid tumor such as melanoma, head and neck, liver or kidney cancer.

The chain is built from TRBV30 and TRBJ1-4; 9 bases align to TRBD1. The V segment lost 0 bases and the J segment 6 bases; nucleotides outside the gene matches: 8. The CDR3 length is 16 residues. Looked up from germline, CDR1 is GTSNPN and CDR2 is SVGIG (reference sequence). CDR3 DNA: TGTGCCTGGAGTGTACGAACAGGGGGCCCGTATGAAAAACTGTTTTTT. This codes for CAWSVRTGGPYEKLFF.

J is TRBJ2-5 and V is TRBV29-1; tentatively, D is TRBD2 (5 bases). Looked up from germline, CDR1 is SQVTM and CDR2 is ANQGSEA. Trimming removed 6 bases at V and 4 bases at J, with 9 bases between. The CDR3 extends over 11 amino acids. CDR3 DNA sequence: TGCAGCGTGGCTAGCCCAGAGACCCAGTACTTC. Translated, it gives CSVASPETQYF. Drawing the rest from reference TRBV29-1 and TRBJ2-5, the complete variable domain is SAVISQKPSRDICQRGTSLTIQCQVDSQVTMMFWYRQQPGQSLTLIATANQGSEATYESGFVIDKFPISRPNLTFSTLTVSNMSPEDSSIYLCSVASPETQYFGPGTRLLVL.

The V gene is TRBV5-4, the J gene TRBJ2-5, with 10 bases identical to TRBD1. The CDR3 is made up of 16 amino acids. In germline, CDR1 is SGHNT, CDR2 YYREEE (reference sequence). V lost 0 bases to trimming and J lost 3 bases; unmatched junction nucleotides: 5. In DNA, the CDR3 is TGTGCCAGCAGCTTGGGCCCTGGGACAGGGGAAGAGACCCAGTACTTC. It encodes CASSLGPGTGEETQYF.

The J gene is TRBJ2-3, the V gene TRBV7-3; 13 positions agree with TRBD2. The V gene's germline CDR1 is SGHTA and CDR2 FQGTGA. The J segment lost 5 bases and the V segment lost 5 bases, leaving 7 bases of the junction unmatched. The CDR3 is 16 residues long. Written as DNA, the CDR3 is TGTGCCAGCAGCCCGGGACTAGCGGGGAGGGGAGATACGCAGTATTTT. It yields the protein CASSPGLAGRGDTQYF.

The V and J genes are TRBV5-1 and TRBJ1-3; D gene ambiguous. Germline V gene data show CDR1 as SGHRS and CDR2 as YFSETQ. The CDR3 runs 16 residues. V lost 4 bases, J lost 4 bases, and 18 bases lay in between. The CDR3 sequence: CASSEGPAGGGNTIYF. The CDR3, as DNA: TGCGCCAGCAGCGAAGGACCGGCCGGAGGGGGAAACACCATATATTTT.

The CDR3 reads CASTVGEGYTF. CDR3 sequence (DNA): TGTGCCAGCACGGTGGGGGAAGGCTACACCTTC. The rearrangement uses TRBV2 and TRBJ1-2; a possible D gene is TRBD1 (5 bases). The V and J ends lost 7 bases and 8 bases respectively, with 11 bases between them. The CDR3 sequence is 11 residues long. The germline V gene has CDR1 SNHLY and CDR2 FYNNEI.

The chain carries TRBV4-3 and TRBJ1-1; 8 positions agree with TRBD1. Losses at the gene ends were 0 bases for V and 6 bases for J; bases not matched to a gene: 18. Germline CDR1 LGHNA, CDR2 YSLEER. This CDR3 has 19 residues. The CDR3 bases are TGCGCCAGCAGCCAAGATGATCCTACATGGGCAGGGGGCTTTGCTGAAGCTTTCTTT. It encodes CASSQDDPTWAGGFAEAFF.

The chain has TRBV2 and TRBJ1-1; perhaps TRBD1 as D (5 bases). The CDR3 totals 11 residues. Between the trimmed V and J ends, which lost 4 bases and 11 bases, there was a span of 11 bases. Germline CDR1 SNHLY, CDR2 FYNNEI. CDR3 residues: CASSGRGAAFF. The CDR3 DNA sequence: TGTGCCAGCAGTGGTCGTGGGGCGGCTTTCTTT.

The chain is built from TRBV18 and TRBJ2-2; D gene uncertain. The CDR3 is 15 amino acids. Trimming took 3 bases from V and 5 from J, leaving 13 bases between them. The germline CDR1 and CDR2 sequences are KGHSH and LQKENI. The CDR3 sequence is CASSPVQTMTGELFF. The CDR3 DNA reads TGTGCCAGCTCACCGGTACAGACCATGACCGGGGAGCTGTTTTTT.

Only one count was recorded for this clone. The chain recombines TRBV7-9 with TRBJ2-3; 8 nucleotides align to TRBD1. CDR3 length equals 16 residues. Trimming took 2 bases from V and 2 from J; bases not matched to a gene: 6. The germline V gene has CDR1 SEHNR and CDR2 FQNEAQ (reference sequence). The CDR3 DNA follows: TGTGCCAGCAGCTTATGGGGGACAGGCGTCACAGATACGCAGTATTTT. It yields the protein CASSLWGTGVTDTQYF.

The CDR3 coding sequence is TGTGCCAGCAGTCGCCTAGCGGGAGGGACCTACGAGCAGTACTTC. Its translation: CASSRLAGGTYEQYF. The gene calls are TRBV28 and TRBJ2-7; TRBD2 aligns across 12 bases. Trimming at V came to 5 bases and at J to 2 bases, leaving 4 bases not matched to a gene. The CDR3 sequence is 15 residues long. Germline CDR1 is MDHEN and CDR2 is SYDVKM.

This chain uses TRBV6-1 with TRBJ2-1, with 11 bases fitting TRBD2. The germline V gene has CDR1 MNHNS and CDR2 SASEGT. Germline trimming cut 8 bases from V and 7 bases from J; bases unmatched to any gene: 7. The CDR3 runs 14 residues. CDR3 DNA: TGTGCCAGCTTGACTAGCGGGAAGAGGAATGAGCAGTTCTTC. Encoded protein: CASLTSGKRNEQFF.

The chain joins TRBV2 to TRBJ1-4, with TRBD1 as a possible D gene (5 bases). CDR1 SNHLY and CDR2 FYNNEI come from the germline V gene. Trimming took 6 bases from V and 0 from J, leaving 14 bases between them. The CDR3 loop spans 16 amino acids. The CDR3 here is CASRFPLDTTNEKLFF. DNA for the CDR3: TGTGCCAGCAGATTCCCTCTGGACACAACTAATGAAAAACTGTTTTTT.

This chain connects TRBV7-3 to TRBJ2-1, with D possibly being TRBD2 (6 bases). The CDR3 totals 15 residues. Trimming took 5 bases from V and 4 from J, leaving 15 bases between them. The V gene's germline CDR1 is SGHTA and CDR2 FQGTGA. The CDR3 protein is CASSRDGGVYNEQFF. The CDR3 DNA reads TGTGCCAGCAGCCGCGACGGGGGAGTGTACAATGAGCAGTTCTTC.

The chain combines TRBV19 with TRBJ1-5; weak D call: TRBD1 (6 bases). CDR3 length: 17 residues. Germline V gives CDR1 LNHDA, CDR2 SQIVND (reference sequence). Deletions cut 4 bases from V and 0 bases from J, with 16 bases between. For the CDR3, the DNA is TGTGCCAGTAGTACGACAGGCCCGGAGCTTAGCAATCAGCCCCAGCATTTT. This gives the protein CASSTTGPELSNQPQHF.

The count of this clone is one. The J gene is TRBJ2-7, the V gene TRBV15; D is possibly TRBD2 (5 bases). The CDR3 spans 17 residues. Germline values: CDR1 LNHNV, CDR2 YYDKDF (reference sequence). V lost 0 bases to trimming and J lost 5 bases, with 20 bases between them. CDR3 DNA: TGTGCCACCAGCAGAGATCATGGGATGACCGGGATGAACGAGCAGTACTTC. Translating it yields CATSRDHGMTGMNEQYF.

The chain couples TRBV5-4 to TRBJ2-1, with TRBD1 matching over 10 bases. V dropped 1 base and J dropped 2; count of bases not matched to a gene: 3. Germline assignment: CDR1 SGHNT and CDR2 YYREEE (reference sequence). The CDR3 consists of 16 residues. The CDR3 bases are TGTGCCAGCAGCTTGCGGACAGGGGGAACCTACAATGAGCAGTTCTTC. Translating gives CASSLRTGGTYNEQFF.